Presented here are 9 T cell receptor beta chains from one specimen sequenced in a study of control samples from healthy donors and cancer patients. Method: immunoSEQ multiplex PCR; TCRdb's copy keeps in-frame clones and lacks some. The sample records tens of thousands of clones, 88% being singletons. Input material: blood. These receptor sequences come from a woman aged 70-85 years in good health.

The V gene is TRBV7-8, the J gene TRBJ2-2; no clear D gene. Trimming cost V 2 bases and J 1 base, with 20 bases left between them. CDR3 length equals 19 residues. From germline, CDR1 is SGHVS and CDR2 FQNEAQ. For the CDR3, the DNA is TGTGCCAGCAGCTTACTATTCGGCGGATGGGAATTGAACACCGGGGAGCTGTTTTTT. It is translated as CASSLLFGGWELNTGELFF.

The chain couples TRBV5-1 to TRBJ1-6, with D tentatively TRBD1 (5 bases). Trimming removed 3 bases at V and 4 bases at J, with 11 bases between. The germline V gene encodes CDR1 SGHRS and CDR2 YFSETQ. The CDR3 is made up of 15 amino acids. CDR3: CASSWDPGYNSPLHF. For the CDR3, the DNA is TGCGCCAGCAGCTGGGACCCGGGATATAATTCACCCCTCCACTTT.

The chain joins TRBV25-1 to TRBJ1-3; D unclear. This CDR3 spans 14 amino acids. The germline V and J ends were trimmed by 5 bases and 0 bases, with 8 bases remaining between them. Looked up from germline, CDR1 is MGHDK and CDR2 is SYGVNS. This CDR3 reads CASSTSFSGNTIYF. The DNA for the CDR3 is TGTGCCAGCAGTACAAGTTTCTCTGGAAACACCATATATTTT. The full variable domain, completed using reference TRBV25-1 and TRBJ1-3, is EADIYQTPRYLVIGTGKKITLECSQTMGHDKMYWYQQDPGMELHLIHYSYGVNSTEKGDLSSESTVSRIRTEHFPLTLESARPSHTSQYLCASSTSFSGNTIYFGEGSWLTVV.

The chain joins TRBV20-1 to TRBJ1-1; D unclear. Germline-derived CDR1 and CDR2 are DFQATT and SNEGSKA (reference sequence). Trimming removed 5 bases from V and 7 bases from J, with 8 bases in between. The CDR3 is 10 amino acids. The DNA for the CDR3 is TGCAGTGCTTCGCGCGATGAAGCTTTCTTT. It specifies CSASRDEAFF.

The chain recombines TRBV30 with TRBJ1-3; D unresolved. The CDR3 totals 14 residues. Per germline, CDR1 GTSNPN and CDR2 SVGIG (reference sequence). V was cut by 5 bases and J by 0 bases, with 11 bases left in between. The CDR3 DNA is TGTGCCTGGTCTCAGGAGTTCTCTGGAAACACCATATATTTT. Its protein is CAWSQEFSGNTIYF.

This chain links TRBV10-3 with TRBJ2-1; 7 bases map to TRBD2. Germline loops: CDR1 ENHRY, CDR2 SYGVKD. V trimming: 0 bases; J trimming: 7 bases; junction bases outside the gene matches: 15. The CDR3 runs 18 residues. The CDR3 region is CAISESPGGRLSGNEQFF. The DNA of the CDR3 is TGTGCCATCAGTGAGTCACCGGGGGGTAGATTGAGCGGGAATGAGCAGTTCTTC.

The chain couples TRBV3-1 (or the pseudogene TRBV3-2) to TRBJ1-3; D remains unclear. Trimming removed 5 bases from V and 4 bases from J, with 12 bases in between. There are 14 residues in the CDR3. Germline loops: CDR1 LGHDT, CDR2 YNNKEL (reference sequence). The CDR3 bases are TGTGCCAGCAGCTCCCCCTCGGCAGGAAACACCATATATTTT. Translation: CASSSPSAGNTIYF.

This chain joins TRBV6-2 or TRBV6-3 and TRBJ2-7; 9 nucleotides line up with TRBD1. The CDR3 totals 14 residues. Losses at the gene ends were 4 bases for V and 2 bases for J; bases not matched to a gene: 3. CDR1 and CDR2 from the germline V gene are MNHEY and SVGEGT. The CDR3 here is CASSWGQGTYEQYF. The DNA of the CDR3 is TGTGCCAGCAGTTGGGGACAGGGAACCTACGAGCAGTACTTC.

Concerning this clone: The identical CDR3 is also encoded by other nucleotide sequences in the sample. The rearrangement joins TRBV7-2 to TRBJ1-2, with 7 bases aligning to TRBD1. The germline V gene has CDR1 SGHTA and CDR2 FQGNSA. The CDR3 is 13 amino acids. After removal of 5 bases from V and 2 bases from J, the junction contained 2 bases not matched to a gene. CDR3 coding DNA: TGTGCCAGCAGCCCGGACAGGAACTATGGCTACACCTTC. Translation: CASSPDRNYGYTF.